The present T cell receptor beta chain was sequenced within a study of blood T cell repertoires in COVID-19. Study details: Acute and convalescent COVID-19 samples came from the United States, Italy and Spain. PBMCs, B-cell-depleted T cells, or T cells provided the cDNA or gDNA that made up the material.

The authors' processing: Cell counts per sample came from amplifying reference gene primers. TCRdb's copy holds only in-frame clones and misses some; the assay was immunoSEQ multiplex PCR. The D gene and trimming were derived from the DNA, and the V and J assignments and clone size from that table. This sample carries 120,000 to 150,000 clones, 79% of them seen once, and the ten largest clones take roughly 3.6%. The CDR3 spans 13 residues. Between the trimmed V and J ends, which lost 6 bases and 0 bases, there was a span of 3 bases. CDR1 is MNHEY and CDR2 is SMNVEV in the germline V gene (reference sequence).

This receptor was identified in a man between 60 and 70 years old with acute or convalescent COVID-19. Sequenced: peripheral blood. The chain uses TRBV27 and TRBJ2-6; D call uncertain. This chain's CDR3 is CASRSSGANVLTF. As DNA, the CDR3 is TGTGCCAGCAGGAGCTCTGGGGCCAACGTCCTGACTTTC.